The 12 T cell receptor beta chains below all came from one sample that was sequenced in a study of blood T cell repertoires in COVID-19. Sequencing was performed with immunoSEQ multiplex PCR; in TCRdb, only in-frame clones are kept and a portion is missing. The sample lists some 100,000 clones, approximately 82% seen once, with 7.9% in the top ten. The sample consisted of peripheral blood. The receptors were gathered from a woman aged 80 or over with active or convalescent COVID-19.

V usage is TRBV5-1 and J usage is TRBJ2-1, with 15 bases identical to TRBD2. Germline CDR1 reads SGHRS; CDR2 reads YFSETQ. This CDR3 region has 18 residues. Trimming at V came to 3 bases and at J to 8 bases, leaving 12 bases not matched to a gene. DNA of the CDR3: TGCGCCAGCAGCTCGGGACTAGCGGGAGGATCTGGTTTCGATGAGCAGTTCTTC. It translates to CASSSGLAGGSGFDEQFF.

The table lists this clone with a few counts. In DNA form, the CDR3 reads TGTGCCAGCACCAATAGTAAGAGGACAGGGGGCCTATTTAGCGAGCAGTACTTC. The encoded protein is CASTNSKRTGGLFSEQYF. V and J are TRBV28 and TRBJ2-7; 11 bases align to TRBD1. The germline CDR1 and CDR2 sequences are MDHEN and SYDVKM. With V trimmed by 7 bases and J by 6 bases, 20 bases remained unmatched. This CDR3 is 18 amino acids long.

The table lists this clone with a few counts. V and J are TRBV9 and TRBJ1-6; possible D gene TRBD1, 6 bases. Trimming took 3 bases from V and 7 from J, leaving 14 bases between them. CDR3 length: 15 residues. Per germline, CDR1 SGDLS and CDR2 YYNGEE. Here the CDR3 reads CASSDTGRVNSPLHF. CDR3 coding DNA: TGTGCCAGCAGCGATACAGGGAGGGTGAATTCACCCCTCCACTTT.

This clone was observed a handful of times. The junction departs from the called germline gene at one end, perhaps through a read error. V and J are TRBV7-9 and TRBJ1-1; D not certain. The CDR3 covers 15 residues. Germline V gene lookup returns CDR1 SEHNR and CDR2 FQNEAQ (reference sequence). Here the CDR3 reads CASSHRTPGNSEAFF. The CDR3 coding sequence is TGTGCCAGCAGCCATCGTACGCCGGGGAACTCTGAAGCTTTCTTT.

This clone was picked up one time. DNA for the CDR3: TGTGCCAGCAGCCCATATCCTCGGGGGAGCGGTTCCAACGAGCAGTACTTC. Its protein is CASSPYPRGSGSNEQYF. The chain couples TRBV7-8 to TRBJ2-7; tentative D call: TRBD2 (6 bases). Germline V gene lookup returns CDR1 SGHVS and CDR2 FQNEAQ. The CDR3 runs to 17 residues. The ends were cut back, 5 bases at V and 5 bases at J, with 25 bases in the middle.

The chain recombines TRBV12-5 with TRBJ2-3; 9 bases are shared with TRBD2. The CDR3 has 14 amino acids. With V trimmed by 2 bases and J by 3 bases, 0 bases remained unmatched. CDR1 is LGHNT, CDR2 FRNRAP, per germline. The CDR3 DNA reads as TGTGCTAGTGGTTTGACTAGCGGGACAGATACGCAGTATTTT. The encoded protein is CASGLTSGTDTQYF.

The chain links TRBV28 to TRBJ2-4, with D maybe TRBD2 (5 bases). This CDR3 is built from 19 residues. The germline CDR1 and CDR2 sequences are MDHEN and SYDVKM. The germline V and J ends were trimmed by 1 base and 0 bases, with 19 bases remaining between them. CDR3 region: CASSLYGPSRRVAKNIQYF. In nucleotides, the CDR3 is TGTGCCAGCAGTTTATATGGGCCGAGTAGGCGGGTAGCCAAAAACATTCAGTACTTC.

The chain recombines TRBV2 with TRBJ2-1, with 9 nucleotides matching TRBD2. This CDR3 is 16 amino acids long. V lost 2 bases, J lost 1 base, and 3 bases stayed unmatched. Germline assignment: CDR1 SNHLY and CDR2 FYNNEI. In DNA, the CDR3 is TGTGCCAGCAGTGAAAGTCTAGCGGGGTCCTACAATGAGCAGTTCTTC. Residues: CASSESLAGSYNEQFF.

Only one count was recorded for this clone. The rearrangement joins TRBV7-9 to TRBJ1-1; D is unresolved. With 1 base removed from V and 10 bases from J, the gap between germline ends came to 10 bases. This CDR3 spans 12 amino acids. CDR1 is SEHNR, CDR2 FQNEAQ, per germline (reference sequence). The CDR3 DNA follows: TGTGCCAGCAGCTTAGGATATACGGGAGCTTTCTTT. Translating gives CASSLGYTGAFF.

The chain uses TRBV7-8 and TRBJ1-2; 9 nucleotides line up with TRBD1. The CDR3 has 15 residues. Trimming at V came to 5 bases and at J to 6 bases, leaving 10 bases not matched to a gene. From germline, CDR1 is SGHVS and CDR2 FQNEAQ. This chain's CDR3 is CASSRKQGASNGYTF. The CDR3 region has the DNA TGTGCCAGCAGCCGGAAACAGGGGGCTTCGAATGGCTACACCTTC.

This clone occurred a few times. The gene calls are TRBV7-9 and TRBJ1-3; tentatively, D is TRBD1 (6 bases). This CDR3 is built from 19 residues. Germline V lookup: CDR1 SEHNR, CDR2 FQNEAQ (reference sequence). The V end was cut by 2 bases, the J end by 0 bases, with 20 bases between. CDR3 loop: CASSLIYGRGSISGNTIYF. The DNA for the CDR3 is TGTGCCAGCAGCTTAATCTACGGCAGGGGCTCCATCTCTGGAAACACCATATATTTT.

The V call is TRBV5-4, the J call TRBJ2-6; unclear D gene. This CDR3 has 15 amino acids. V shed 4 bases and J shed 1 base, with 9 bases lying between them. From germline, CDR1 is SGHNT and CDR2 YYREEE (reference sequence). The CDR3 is CASSQIQSGANVLTF. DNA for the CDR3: TGTGCCAGCAGCCAGATCCAATCTGGGGCCAACGTCCTGACTTTC. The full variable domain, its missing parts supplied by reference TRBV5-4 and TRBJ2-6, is ETGVTQSPTHLIKTRGQQVTLRCSSQSGHNTVSWYQQALGQGPQFIFQYYREEENGRGNFPPRFSGLQFPNYSSELNVNALELDDSALYLCASSQIQSGANVLTFGAGSRLTVL.